This T cell receptor (beta chain) was retrieved from a study of shared clonotypes between healthy human individuals (dated by TCRdb to 2018 to 2020). In terms of the full investigation: A couple of women and a few men aged 18 to 49 years were included in the cohort. Leukapheresis yielded between about 0.94 and 10 billion PBMCs per donor. To estimate repertoire size and how much clonotype sharing occurs between individuals, the study deeply sequenced the blood TCR repertoires of 4 to 6 healthy adults. To increase sequencing depth and limit assay-specific biases, TCR repertoire library preparation and sequencing were carried out by different laboratories using diverse techniques. Per donor, three plates each were used for CD4 naive and CD4 memory, two for CD8 naive, and one for CD8 memory.

Between the V and J ends, shortened by 2 bases and 5 bases respectively, the junction contains 15 bases. The CDR3, from cysteine to phenylalanine, totals 15 residues. The CDR3 DNA has 45 bases and is translated from base 1. CDR1 and CDR2, looked up from the germline V gene, are MGHRA and YSYEKL. Comments on this clone: Its antigen is currently not known. Base qualities are not at hand, and no much larger clone is one base apart.

Using the deep immunoSEQ assay, multiplex PCR amplified TCR CDR3 regions from genomic DNA. Extracted genomic DNA from each cell subset was distributed evenly across all wells of several immunoSEQ 96-well plates, and each plate was treated as a replicate. Each replicate PCR for sorted subsets received about 180 ng genomic DNA, equal to roughly 30,000 T cell genomes. Purified libraries were measured with a Qubit 3.0 fluorometer, size-checked on a Bioanalyzer 2100, and measured again with the KAPA Library Quantification kit. Every immunoSEQ 96-well plate was sequenced on a separate single-read 150-cycle Illumina NextSeq 550 flow cell. In the authors' own workflow: The immunoSEQ output contained only junctional sequences without quality scores, so filtering could not match that applied to full-length reads. To assign V/J genes and CDR3, sequences were annotated against IMGT germline references using PyIR, a Python wrapper for IgBLAST v1.9. Reads were removed for weak V/J assignments (E-value above 1e-6), missing CDR3, stop codons, out-of-frame junctions, or ambiguous translated residues. V3J clonotypes were defined as sequences sharing the same inferred V gene, J gene, and CDR3 amino acid sequence. The percentage overlap between two repertoires was calculated by dividing the number of shared unique clonotypes by the size of the smaller repertoire. Three approaches were used to assess repertoire richness: RTK rarefaction, the Chao1 estimator, and Recon v2.1 estimates of unobserved clonotypes. Generation probabilities for all TCRbeta clonotypes obtained by the gDNA method from a handful of donors were computed using OLGA. The table comes from immuneACCESS by way of TCRdb, which keeps in-frame sequences with V and J called. Part of the clones is missing from these tables; in studies checked, under half for an unresolved V gene and the rest for unknown reasons. V and J calls and clone size are as listed in that table; D and trimming were resolved from the DNA. The sample table shows 1.5 million to 2.5 million clones, and about 95% are seen once. The top ten clonotypes cover 1% to 1.5% of the sample.

CD8 naive samples consisted of CD45RO-negative cells that were positively selected for CCR7, yielding a CD45RA+CCR7+ population without TemRA cells. The donors were healthy, HIV-negative adults with no recently reported acute infections or vaccinations. Only Caucasian adults living in Nashville, Tennessee, USA were represented among the donors. After blood collection by leukapheresis, PBMCs were isolated using Ficoll-Histopaque density gradient centrifugation and then cryopreserved in the vapor phase of liquid nitrogen. Analytical flow cytometry was used to check the purity and quantity of every magnetically sorted T cell population. Genomic DNA was isolated from each sorted fraction and quantified by UV absorbance on a Nanodrop 2000c. Overall results and qualifications from the work: Based on pairwise subsampling, the degree of clonotype sharing among donors was expected to be affected by sequencing depth. Rarefaction of sorted-subset datasets indicated incomplete sequencing despite the large sequencing depth. Compared with non-shared clonotypes, the clonotypes found in all four sorted-subset donors had higher generation probabilities. The small number of donors limited the genetic and exposure-history diversity represented. Sharing across a few donors was observed for about 5% of naive CD4, 3% to 3.5% of naive CD8, about 2.3% of memory CD4, and approximately 0.41% of memory CD8 clonotypes. Larger estimated clonotype richness was generally found for naive subsets than for memory subsets. Only blood was sampled, and tissue TCR repertoires likely differ from those in blood.

Rearrangement joined TRBV4-1 to TRBJ1-2, with TRBD1 tentatively as D gene (5 bases match). This sequence originates from a man in his late teens or twenties in good health. Sequenced input: naive CD8+ T cells sorted from blood. The cell subset or site label corresponds to: CD45RA+CCR7+. The CDR3 region has the sequence CASSQSRAGQYGYTF. The nucleotide sequence reads as follows: TGCGCCAGCAGCCAATCGCGGGCAGGGCAGTATGGCTACACCTTC.